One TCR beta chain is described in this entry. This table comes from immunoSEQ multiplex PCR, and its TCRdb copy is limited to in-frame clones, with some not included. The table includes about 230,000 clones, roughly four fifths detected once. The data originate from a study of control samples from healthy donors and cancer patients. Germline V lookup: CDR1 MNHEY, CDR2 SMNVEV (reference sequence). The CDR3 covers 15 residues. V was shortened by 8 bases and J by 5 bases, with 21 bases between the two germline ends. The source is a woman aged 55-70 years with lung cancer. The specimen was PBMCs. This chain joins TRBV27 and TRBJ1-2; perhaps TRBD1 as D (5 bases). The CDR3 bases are TGTGCCAGCGCTCACCGGGGACCGGGGCCTTATGGCTACACCTTC. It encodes CASAHRGPGPYGYTF.